This T cell receptor beta chain was recorded in a study of blood T cell repertoires in COVID-19. How the authors handled the data: Nucleated cell number was recorded as an estimate derived from reference gene primer amplification. Sequencing used immunoSEQ multiplex PCR; TCRdb keeps in-frame clones, though not all of them. V, J and clone size are taken as reported in that table, and D and trimming were inferred from the DNA itself. The sample yields about 310,000 clones, 80% to 90% seen once. This study enrolled people aged about 18 to 95 from approximately 25 US geographic areas. The CDR3 length is 13 residues. The germline gives CDR1 GTSNPN, CDR2 SVGIG (reference sequence). V was pared by 2 bases and J by 8 bases, with 13 bases between.

The chain carries TRBV30 and TRBJ2-4; the D gene is possibly TRBD2 (5 bases). The origin of this receptor is a young man who had recovered from COVID-19. Sequencing input: PBMCs or T cells enriched from blood (not recorded which). DNA of the CDR3: TGTGCCTGGAGTATCCTGGGGAGTTACATTCAGTACTTC. Translation: CAWSILGSYIQYF.